The TCR beta chain described here comes from a study of CD8 T cells in ankylosing spondylitis. General study results and limits: Earlier literature documents some of the motif variants in reactive arthritis synovial fluid and blood. What seemed typical of ankylosing spondylitis blood was a TCR beta motif built from eight highly homologous variants.

Using its own MiXCR run on the 5' RACE reads, TCRdb lists one record per CDR3 protein. The data hold some 130,000 distinct CDR3 sequences, with around 9.3% observed a single time. The germline V gene encodes CDR1 MNHEY and CDR2 SVGEGT. The CDR3 extends over 16 amino acids. J lost 0 bases, V lost 6 bases, and 9 bases had no gene match. To note about this clonotype: Its antigen remains unknown.

The gene calls are TRBV6-2 or TRBV6-3 and TRBJ2-3, with 7 positions matching TRBD2. The sample taken for sequencing was blood, either unsorted or a sorted T cell fraction (not recorded which). The sequence derives from a male donor with ankylosing spondylitis or in good health (not recorded which). CDR3 amino acids: CASSNESGASTDTQYF. CDR3 DNA sequence: TGTGCCAGCAGCAACGAGAGCGGGGCTAGCACAGATACGCAGTATTTT.